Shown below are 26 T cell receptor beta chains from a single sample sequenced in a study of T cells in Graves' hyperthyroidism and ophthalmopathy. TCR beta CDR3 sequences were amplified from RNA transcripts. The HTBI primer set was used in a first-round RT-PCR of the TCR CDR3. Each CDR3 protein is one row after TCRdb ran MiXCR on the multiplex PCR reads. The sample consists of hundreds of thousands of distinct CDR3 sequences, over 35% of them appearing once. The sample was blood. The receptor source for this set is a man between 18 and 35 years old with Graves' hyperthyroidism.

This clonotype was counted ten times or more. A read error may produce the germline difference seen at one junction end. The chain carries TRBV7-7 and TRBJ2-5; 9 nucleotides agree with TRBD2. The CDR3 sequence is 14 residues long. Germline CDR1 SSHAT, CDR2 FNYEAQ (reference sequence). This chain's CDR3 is CASSPGLAIETQYF. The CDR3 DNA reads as TGTGCTAGCAGCCCGGGACTAGCTATCGAGACCCAGTACTTC.

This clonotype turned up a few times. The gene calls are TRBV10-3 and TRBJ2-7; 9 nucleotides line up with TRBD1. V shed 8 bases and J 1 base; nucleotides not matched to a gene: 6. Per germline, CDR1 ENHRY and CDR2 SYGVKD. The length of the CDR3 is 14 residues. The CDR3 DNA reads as TGTGCCATCGAGTCGGACAGGGGATCCTACGAGCAGTACTTC. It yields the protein CAIESDRGSYEQYF.

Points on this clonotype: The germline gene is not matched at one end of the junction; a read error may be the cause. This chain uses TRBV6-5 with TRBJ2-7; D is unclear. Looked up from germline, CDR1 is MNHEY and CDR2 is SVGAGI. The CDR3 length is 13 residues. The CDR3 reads CAISYSQGIEQYF. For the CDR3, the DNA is TGTGCCATCAGTTACTCGCAAGGGATCGAGCAGTACTTC.

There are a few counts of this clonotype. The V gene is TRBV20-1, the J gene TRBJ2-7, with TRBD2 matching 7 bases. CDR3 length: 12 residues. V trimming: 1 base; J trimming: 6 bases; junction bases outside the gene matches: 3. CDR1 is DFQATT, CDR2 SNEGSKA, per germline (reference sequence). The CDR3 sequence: CSARGLAPEQYF. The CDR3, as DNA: TGCAGTGCTAGAGGACTAGCCCCCGAGCAGTACTTC.

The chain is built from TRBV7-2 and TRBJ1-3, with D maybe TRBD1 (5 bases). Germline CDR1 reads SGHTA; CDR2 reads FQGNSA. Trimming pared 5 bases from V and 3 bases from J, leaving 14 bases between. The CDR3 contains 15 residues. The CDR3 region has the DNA TGTGCCAGCAGCAAGACAGCGGGATATGGAAACACCATATATTTT. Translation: CASSKTAGYGNTIYF.

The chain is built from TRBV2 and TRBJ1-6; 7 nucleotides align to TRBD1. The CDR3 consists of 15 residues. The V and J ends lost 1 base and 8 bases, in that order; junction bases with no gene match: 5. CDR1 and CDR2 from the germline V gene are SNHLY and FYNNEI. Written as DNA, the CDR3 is TGTGCCAGCAGTGAAGGGAGTCAGGGGGATTCACCCCTCCACTTT. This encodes CASSEGSQGDSPLHF.

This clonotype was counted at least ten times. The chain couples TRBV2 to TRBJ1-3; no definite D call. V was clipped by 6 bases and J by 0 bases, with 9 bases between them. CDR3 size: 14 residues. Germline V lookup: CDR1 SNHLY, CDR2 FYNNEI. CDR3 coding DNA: TGTGCCAGCAGCCTCCCAACCTCTGGAAACACCATATATTTT. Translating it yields CASSLPTSGNTIYF.

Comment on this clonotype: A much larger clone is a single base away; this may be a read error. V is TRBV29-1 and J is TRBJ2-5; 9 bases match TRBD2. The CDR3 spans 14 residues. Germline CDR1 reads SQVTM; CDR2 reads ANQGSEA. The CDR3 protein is CSTLGGGEGETEYF. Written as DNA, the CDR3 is TGCAGCACCCTAGGCGGGGGGGAAGGAGAGACCGAGTACTTC.

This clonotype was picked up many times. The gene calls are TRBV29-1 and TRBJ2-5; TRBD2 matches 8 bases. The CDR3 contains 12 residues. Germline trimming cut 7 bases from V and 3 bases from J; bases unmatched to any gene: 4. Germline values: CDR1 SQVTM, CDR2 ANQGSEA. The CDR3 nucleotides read TGCAGCGGCCTCGGGGGGGAAGAGACCCAGTACTTC. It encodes CSGLGGEETQYF.

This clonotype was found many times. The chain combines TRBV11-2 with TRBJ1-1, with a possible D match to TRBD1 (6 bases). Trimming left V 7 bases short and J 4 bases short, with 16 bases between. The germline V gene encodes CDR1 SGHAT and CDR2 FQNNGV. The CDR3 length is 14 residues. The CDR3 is CASKGREGGTEAFF. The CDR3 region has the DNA TGTGCCAGCAAAGGCCGGGAGGGGGGCACTGAAGCTTTCTTT.

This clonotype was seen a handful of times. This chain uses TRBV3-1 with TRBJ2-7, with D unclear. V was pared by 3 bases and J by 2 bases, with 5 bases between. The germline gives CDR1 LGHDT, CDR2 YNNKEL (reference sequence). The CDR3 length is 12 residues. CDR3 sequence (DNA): TGTGCCAGCAGCCACTCCACCTACGAGCAGTACTTC. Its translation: CASSHSTYEQYF.

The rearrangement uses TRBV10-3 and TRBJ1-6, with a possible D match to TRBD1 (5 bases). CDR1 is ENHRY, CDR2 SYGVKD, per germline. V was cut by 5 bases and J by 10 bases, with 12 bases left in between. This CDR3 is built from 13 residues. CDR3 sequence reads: CAISPAPGSPLHF. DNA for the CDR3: TGTGCCATCAGTCCGGCACCAGGGTCACCCCTCCACTTT.

Written as DNA, the CDR3 is TGTGCCAGCAGATCCCTTGACATTTATGAAGACGAGCAGTACTTC. The encoded protein is CASRSLDIYEDEQYF. The chain couples TRBV7-2 to TRBJ2-7; the D is unclear. V lost 6 bases and J 5 bases, leaving 20 bases between the germline ends. This CDR3 has 15 amino acids. Per the germline V gene, CDR1 is SGHTA and CDR2 is FQGNSA.

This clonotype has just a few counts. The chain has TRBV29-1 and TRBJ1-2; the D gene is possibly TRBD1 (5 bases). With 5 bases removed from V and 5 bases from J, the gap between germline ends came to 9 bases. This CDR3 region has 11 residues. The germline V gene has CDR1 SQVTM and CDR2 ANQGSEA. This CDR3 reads CSVRRGYGYTF. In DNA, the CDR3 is TGCAGCGTTCGGAGGGGTTATGGCTACACCTTC.

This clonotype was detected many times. CDR3 protein: CASSVDTSWSLHF. CDR3 in DNA: TGTGCCAGCAGTGTCGACACCTCTTGGTCCCTCCACTTT. V usage is TRBV12-3 or TRBV12-4 and J usage is TRBJ1-6; D gene uncertain. The V end lost 5 bases, the J end lost 14 bases, and 16 bases lay between the germline ends. The CDR3 is 13 amino acids.

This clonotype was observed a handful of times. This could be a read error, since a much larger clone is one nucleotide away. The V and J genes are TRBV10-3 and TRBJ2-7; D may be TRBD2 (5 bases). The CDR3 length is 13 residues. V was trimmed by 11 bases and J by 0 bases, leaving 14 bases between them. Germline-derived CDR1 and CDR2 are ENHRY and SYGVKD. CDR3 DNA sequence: TGTGCCGTCCTAAGCGGAAGCTCCTACGAGCAGTACTTC. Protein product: CAVLSGSSYEQYF.

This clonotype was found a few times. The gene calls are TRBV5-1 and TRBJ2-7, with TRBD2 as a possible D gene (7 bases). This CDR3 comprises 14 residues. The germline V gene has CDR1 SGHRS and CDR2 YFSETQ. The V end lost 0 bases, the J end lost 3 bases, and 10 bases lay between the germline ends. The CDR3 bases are TGCGCCAGCAGCTTGGAGGGGGGGCACTACGAGCAGTACTTC. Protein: CASSLEGGHYEQYF. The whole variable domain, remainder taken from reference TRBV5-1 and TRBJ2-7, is KAGVTQTPRYLIKTRGQQVTLSCSPISGHRSVSWYQQTPGQGLQFLFEYFSETQRNKGNFPGRFSGRQFSNSRSEMNVSTLELGDSALYLCASSLEGGHYEQYFGPGTRLTVT.

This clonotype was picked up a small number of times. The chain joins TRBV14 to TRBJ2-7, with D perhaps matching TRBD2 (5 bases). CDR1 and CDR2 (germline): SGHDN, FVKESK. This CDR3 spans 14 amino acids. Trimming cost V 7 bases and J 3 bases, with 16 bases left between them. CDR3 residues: CASNDLGEGYEQYF. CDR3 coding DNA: TGTGCCAGCAACGATTTGGGAGAGGGCTACGAGCAGTACTTC.

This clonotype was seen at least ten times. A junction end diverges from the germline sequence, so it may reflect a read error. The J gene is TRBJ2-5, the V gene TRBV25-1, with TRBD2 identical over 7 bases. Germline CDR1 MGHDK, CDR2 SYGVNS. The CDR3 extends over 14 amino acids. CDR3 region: CASSPSQGGETQYF. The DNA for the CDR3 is TGCGCCAGCAGCCCCAGTCAGGGAGGGGAGACCCAGTACTTC.

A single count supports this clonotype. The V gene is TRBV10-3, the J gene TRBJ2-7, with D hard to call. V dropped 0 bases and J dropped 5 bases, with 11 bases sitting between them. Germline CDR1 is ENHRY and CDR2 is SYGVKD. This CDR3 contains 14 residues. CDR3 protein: CAISESGLFHEQYF. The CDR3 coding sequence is TGTGCCATCAGTGAGTCGGGCTTGTTCCACGAGCAGTACTTC.

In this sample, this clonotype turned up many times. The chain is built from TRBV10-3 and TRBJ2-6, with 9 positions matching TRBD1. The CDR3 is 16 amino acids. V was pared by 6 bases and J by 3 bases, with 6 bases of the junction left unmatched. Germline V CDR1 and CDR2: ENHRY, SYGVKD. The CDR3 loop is CAIRYRGRSGANVLTF. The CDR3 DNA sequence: TGTGCCATCAGATACAGGGGGCGGAGTGGGGCCAACGTCCTGACTTTC.

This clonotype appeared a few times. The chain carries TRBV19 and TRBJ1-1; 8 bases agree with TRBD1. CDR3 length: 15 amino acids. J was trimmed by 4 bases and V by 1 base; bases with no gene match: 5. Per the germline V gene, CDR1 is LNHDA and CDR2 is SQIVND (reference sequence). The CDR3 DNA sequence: TGTGCCAGTAGTATAGTCGGGACAGGTGCCACTGAAGCTTTCTTT. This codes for CASSIVGTGATEAFF.

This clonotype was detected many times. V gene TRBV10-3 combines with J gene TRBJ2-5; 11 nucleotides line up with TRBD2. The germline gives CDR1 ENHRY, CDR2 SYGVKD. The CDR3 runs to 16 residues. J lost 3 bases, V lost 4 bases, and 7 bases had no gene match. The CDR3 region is CAISASLAGVEETQYF. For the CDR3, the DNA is TGTGCCATCAGTGCCTCACTAGCGGGAGTGGAAGAGACCCAGTACTTC.

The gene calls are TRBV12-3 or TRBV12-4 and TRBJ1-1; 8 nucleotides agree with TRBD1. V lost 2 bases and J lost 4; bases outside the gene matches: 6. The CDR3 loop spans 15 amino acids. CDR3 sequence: CASSLPDREGTEAFF. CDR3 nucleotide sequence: TGTGCCAGCAGTTTACCGGACAGGGAGGGCACTGAAGCTTTCTTT.

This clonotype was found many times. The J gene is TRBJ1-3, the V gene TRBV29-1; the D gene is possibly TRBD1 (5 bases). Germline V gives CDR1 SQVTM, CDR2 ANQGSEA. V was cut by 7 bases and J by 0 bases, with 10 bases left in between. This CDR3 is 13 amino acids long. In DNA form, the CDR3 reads TGCAGCGCTCAGAGGGGCTCTGGAAACACCATATATTTT. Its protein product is CSAQRGSGNTIYF.

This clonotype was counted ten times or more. The CDR3 nucleotides are TGTGCCAGCAGCGCGACAGTTTCCTACGAGCAGTACTTC. This sequence encodes CASSATVSYEQYF. The gene calls are TRBV9 and TRBJ2-7, with TRBD1 as a possible D gene (5 bases). The germline V and J ends were trimmed by 3 bases and 1 base, with 8 bases remaining between them. This CDR3 comprises 13 residues. Germline V CDR1 and CDR2: SGDLS, YYNGEE.